The clone carrying this T cell receptor (beta chain) was observed a handful of times. Germline V gene data show CDR1 as SGHNT and CDR2 as YYREEE (reference sequence). The germline V and J ends were trimmed by 5 bases and 2 bases, with 14 bases remaining between them. The CDR3 is 14 residues long. This sample is part of a study of blood T cell repertoires in COVID-19. Background on the study: The origin of the acute and convalescent COVID-19 samples was the United States, Italy and Spain. PBMCs, B-cell-depleted T cells, or T cells were the source of the cDNA or gDNA that made up the material.

Source study methods: By means of reference gene primer amplification, nucleated cell counts were estimated. The data were produced by immunoSEQ multiplex PCR, yet TCRdb's version contains in-frame clones alone and is incomplete. V and J calls and clone size are given by that table; D and trimming were obtained from the DNA. Counted here are 250,000 to 300,000 clones, around 78% occurring once; the ten biggest clones make up less than 6%. The sequenced sample was peripheral blood. The TCR comes from a man in his 60s who had recovered from COVID-19. This sequence joins TRBV5-4 and TRBJ2-7; D is possibly TRBD1 (6 bases). The CDR3 spells CASRRSAGAYEQYF. The CDR3 DNA follows: TGTGCCAGCAGGCGGAGCGCAGGGGCCTACGAGCAGTACTTC.